This T cell receptor beta chain was found in a study of CD8 T cells in ankylosing spondylitis. Regarding the study as a whole: Earlier authors reported some of these motif variants in reactive arthritis synovial fluid and blood. Apparently characteristic of ankylosing spondylitis blood was a TCR beta motif (about 8 highly homologous variants).

The V and J ends lost 3 bases and 3 bases, in that order; junction bases with no gene match: 5. CDR1 is KGHSH, CDR2 LQKENI, per germline. The CDR3 is 16 residues long. This clonotype was picked up a small number of times. As yet, its antigen is unknown. Researchers built TCR beta libraries using quantitative 5'-RACE with molecular barcodes. One entry per CDR3 protein results from TCRdb running MiXCR on the 5' RACE reads. Counted here are around 430,000 distinct CDR3 sequences, roughly 15% occurring once; the ten biggest clones make up approximately 0.93%. This sequence was found in a male donor with ankylosing spondylitis. Sequencing input: blood, either unsorted or a sorted T cell fraction (not recorded which). The rearrangement uses TRBV18 and TRBJ1-6, with 7 bases lining up with TRBD1. CDR3 protein: CASSPNRDSYNSPLHF. DNA for the CDR3: TGTGCCAGCTCACCCAACCGGGACAGCTATAATTCACCCCTCCACTTT.